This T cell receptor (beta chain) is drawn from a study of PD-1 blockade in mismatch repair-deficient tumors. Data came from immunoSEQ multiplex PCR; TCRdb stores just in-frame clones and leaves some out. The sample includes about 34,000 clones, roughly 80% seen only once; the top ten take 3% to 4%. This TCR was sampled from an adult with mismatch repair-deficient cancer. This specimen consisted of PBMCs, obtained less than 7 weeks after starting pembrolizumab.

CDR3 loop: CASSLGTGEWEQYF. CDR3 in DNA: TGTGCCAGCAGTCTCGGGACAGGGGAATGGGAGCAGTACTTC. The chain joins TRBV28 to TRBJ2-7; 10 bases are shared with TRBD1. This CDR3 is built from 14 residues. V lost 5 bases and J lost 7; bases outside the gene matches: 8. In germline, CDR1 is MDHEN, CDR2 SYDVKM.